This entry describes one TCR beta chain. Antigen: not known. The repertoire was sequenced with immunoSEQ multiplex PCR; TCRdb's copy has only in-frame clones and lacks some. The top ten clones hold roughly 0.4% of a sample with tens of thousands of clones, about 91% of them seen once. This entry is derived from a study of CD4 T cells in relation to SARS-CoV-2 and coronaviruses. Regarding the study as a whole: No crossreactivity against non-spike viral proteins was tested here. Around 62% of donors had memory CD4+ clonotypes crossrecognizing SARS-CoV-2 and common cold coronavirus spike.

V lost 0 bases, J lost 2 bases, and 14 bases lay in between. CDR1 SGHKS and CDR2 YYEKEE come from the germline V gene (reference sequence). This CDR3 comprises 16 residues. The rearrangement links TRBV5-5 to TRBJ2-5, with unresolved D. The sample taken for sequencing was naive CD4+ T cells from PBMCs. Specified subset: naive CD4+ T cells isolated by negative enrichment. The TCR was taken from an adult with COVID-19. CDR3 loop: CASSLAVWAAQETQYF. CDR3 nucleotides: TGTGCCAGCAGCTTGGCGGTGTGGGCAGCACAAGAGACCCAGTACTTC.